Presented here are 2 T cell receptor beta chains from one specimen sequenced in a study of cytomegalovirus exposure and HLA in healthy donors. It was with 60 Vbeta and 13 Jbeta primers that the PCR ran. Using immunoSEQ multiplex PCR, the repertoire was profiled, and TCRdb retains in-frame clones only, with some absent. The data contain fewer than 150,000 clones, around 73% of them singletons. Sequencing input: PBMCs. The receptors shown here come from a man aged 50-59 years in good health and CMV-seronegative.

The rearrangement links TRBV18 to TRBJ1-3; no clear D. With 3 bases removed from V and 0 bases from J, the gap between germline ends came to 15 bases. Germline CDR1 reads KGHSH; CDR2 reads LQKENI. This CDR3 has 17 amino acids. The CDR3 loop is CASSPPHPGLSGNTIYF. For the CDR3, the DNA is TGTGCCAGCTCACCCCCGCATCCCGGTCTCTCTGGAAACACCATATATTTT.

CDR3 amino acids: CASAVAKTNYNEQFF. CDR3 bases: TGCGCCAGCGCAGTCGCAAAGACTAACTACAATGAGCAGTTCTTC. The chain is built from TRBV4-3 and TRBJ2-1; D perhaps matches TRBD2 (5 bases). Deletions cut 8 bases from V and 3 bases from J, with 17 bases between. From germline, CDR1 is LGHNA and CDR2 YSLEER. The CDR3 consists of 15 residues.